What follows is one T cell receptor beta chain and its context. Its target is not known. Trimming pared 4 bases from V and 2 bases from J, leaving 19 bases between. The CDR3 loop spans 17 amino acids. Per the germline V gene, CDR1 is LGHNA and CDR2 is YSLEER. TCRdb's copy holds only in-frame clones and misses some; the assay was immunoSEQ multiplex PCR. The sample contains about 30,000 clones, approximately 93% of which appear only once. This record belongs to a study of lymphopenia after photon versus proton radiotherapy. Notes on the study in general: After the lymphocyte nadir, photon-treated repertoires showed oligoclonal expansion, especially of CD8+ Temra cells.

The receptor's source is a woman aged 45-60 years with cholangiocarcinoma. The J gene is TRBJ2-3, the V gene TRBV4-3; D gene ambiguous. Source: peripheral blood, taken from a patient treated with photon-based radiotherapy. The CDR3 sequence is CASSRFHGLEDTDTQYF. The CDR3 bases are TGCGCCAGCAGCCGCTTTCACGGGCTAGAAGACACAGATACGCAGTATTTT.